A single sample is the source of the 21 T cell receptor beta chains below, sequenced in a study of Tregs in tolerant kidney transplant recipients. TCRdb's table, derived via immunoSEQ multiplex PCR, lists solely in-frame clones and lacks some. The data hold around 50,000 clones, with around 88% observed a single time. The sample comprised CD4+ T cells from blood. The receptors here all came from a human donor in good health.

V is TRBV7-2 and J is TRBJ1-2; TRBD1 matches 8 bases. Germline V gene lookup returns CDR1 SGHTA and CDR2 FQGNSA. The CDR3 covers 15 residues. V lost 3 bases and J lost 3; bases outside the gene matches: 6. CDR3 residues: CASSLTGAGYYGYTF. The CDR3 DNA reads TGTGCCAGCAGCTTGACAGGGGCGGGCTACTATGGCTACACCTTC.

This clone was seen a few times. The rearrangement uses TRBV6-1 and TRBJ1-5; no reliable D call. This CDR3 region has 12 residues. Germline V lookup: CDR1 MNHNS, CDR2 SASEGT. V lost 4 bases, J lost 0 bases, and 1 base lay in between. This CDR3 reads CASSVSNQPQHF. CDR3 bases: TGTGCCAGCAGTGTTAGCAATCAGCCCCAGCATTTT.

The V gene is TRBV18, the J gene TRBJ1-1; D gene unclear. Germline V gives CDR1 KGHSH, CDR2 LQKENI. The CDR3 has 14 residues. V gave up 0 bases and J gave up 4 bases, with 9 bases separating them. The CDR3 spells CASSPPGPSTEAFF. Here the CDR3 DNA reads TGTGCCAGCTCACCACCAGGACCAAGCACTGAAGCTTTCTTT.

This chain joins TRBV4-1 and TRBJ1-6; D perhaps matches TRBD1 (6 bases). The V gene lost 1 base and the J gene lost 7 bases, with 11 bases spanning the gap. Germline V gives CDR1 MGHRA, CDR2 YSYEKL. The CDR3 extends over 15 amino acids. CDR3 residues: CASSQGTVLNSPLHF. DNA of the CDR3: TGCGCCAGCAGCCAAGGGACAGTCCTGAATTCACCCCTCCACTTT.

This chain links TRBV5-1 with TRBJ1-2, with TRBD1 as a possible D gene (5 bases). V lost 1 base to trimming and J lost 7 bases, with 14 bases between them. The germline CDR1 and CDR2 sequences are SGHRS and YFSETQ. This CDR3 has 14 amino acids. The CDR3 loop reads CASSLRPGWLGYTF. The CDR3 DNA is TGCGCCAGCAGCTTGCGGCCAGGGTGGCTTGGCTACACCTTC.

This clone was seen only a few times. The rearrangement uses TRBV5-8 and TRBJ2-7, with D possibly being TRBD1 or TRBD2 (5 bases each). The CDR3 has 17 residues. Trimming stripped 2 bases from V and 1 base from J, with 19 bases between. Germline V gene sequence: CDR1 SGHTS, CDR2 YDEGEE. The CDR3 protein is CASSLSVMGTASYEQYF. The CDR3 DNA follows: TGTGCCAGCAGCTTAAGCGTGATGGGGACCGCTTCCTACGAGCAGTACTTC. Full variable domain (rest looked up from reference TRBV5-8 and TRBJ2-7): EAGVTQSPTHLIKTRGQQATLRCSPISGHTSVYWYQQALGLGLQFLLWYDEGEERNRGNFPPRFSGRQFPNYSSELNVNALELEDSALYLCASSLSVMGTASYEQYFGPGTRLTVT.

The chain carries TRBV11-2 and TRBJ2-7, with 8 bases lining up with TRBD2. With V trimmed by 1 base and J by 5 bases, 13 bases remained unmatched. Germline V gene data show CDR1 as SGHAT and CDR2 as FQNNGV. This CDR3 region has 17 residues. CDR3 in amino acids: CASSLGHQSGRIDEQYF. CDR3 nucleotide sequence: TGTGCCAGCAGCTTAGGTCATCAGAGCGGGAGAATCGACGAGCAGTACTTC.

This chain links TRBV19 with TRBJ1-2; 7 positions agree with TRBD1. After removal of 2 bases from V and 6 bases from J, the junction contained 6 bases not matched to a gene. In germline, CDR1 is LNHDA, CDR2 SQIVND (reference sequence). This CDR3 is 14 amino acids long. This CDR3 is CASSIWGTEDGYTF. For the CDR3, the DNA is TGTGCCAGTAGTATATGGGGGACAGAGGATGGCTACACCTTC.

The chain employs TRBV4-3 and TRBJ2-7, with D hard to call. The V end lost 0 bases, the J end lost 3 bases, and 6 bases lay between the germline ends. The CDR3 totals 13 residues. Germline CDR1 reads LGHNA; CDR2 reads YSLEER. The CDR3: CASSQDLIYEQYF. DNA for the CDR3: TGCGCCAGCAGCCAAGATCTGATCTACGAGCAGTACTTC.

V is TRBV5-4 and J is TRBJ2-7; D is perhaps TRBD1 (6 bases). V gave up 5 bases and J gave up 5 bases, with 23 bases separating them. CDR1 and CDR2 (germline): SGHNT, YYREEE (reference sequence). This CDR3 is 16 amino acids long. Here the CDR3 reads CASRSRGRGPRDEQYF. The DNA for the CDR3 is TGTGCCAGCAGATCCCGTGGCAGGGGCCCTCGGGACGAGCAGTACTTC.

V usage is TRBV7-2 and J usage is TRBJ2-7, with D perhaps matching TRBD2 (5 bases). This CDR3 spans 16 amino acids. Trimming cost V 5 bases and J 8 bases, with 25 bases left between them. Germline V CDR1 and CDR2: SGHTA, FQGNSA. The CDR3 sequence: CASSSERASRTLKQYF. The CDR3, as DNA: TGTGCCAGCAGCAGCGAGAGGGCTAGCCGAACTCTGAAGCAGTACTTC.

A few counts support this clone. V usage is TRBV15 and J usage is TRBJ1-1; no clear D gene. Per germline, CDR1 LNHNV and CDR2 YYDKDF (reference sequence). The CDR3 loop spans 16 amino acids. The ends were cut back, 4 bases at V and 3 bases at J, with 18 bases in the middle. Here the CDR3 reads CATSTRFGTVDTEAFF. DNA for the CDR3: TGTGCCACCAGCACGCGGTTCGGAACCGTGGACACTGAAGCTTTCTTT.

V usage is TRBV7-9 and J usage is TRBJ2-3; D remains ambiguous. V lost 6 bases and J lost 0, with 13 bases in between. The germline V gene has CDR1 SEHNR and CDR2 FQNEAQ (reference sequence). This CDR3 has 15 residues. For the CDR3, the DNA is TGTGCCAGCAGTCCCGCGGCGTTCAGCACAGATACGCAGTATTTT. Its protein product is CASSPAAFSTDTQYF.

The J gene is TRBJ2-7, the V gene TRBV11-1; 10 bases map to TRBD1. This CDR3 spans 15 amino acids. The ends lost 3 bases at V and 5 bases at J; junction bases unmatched: 7. From germline, CDR1 is SGHAT and CDR2 FQDESV (reference sequence). CDR3 nucleotide sequence: TGTGCCAGCAGCTTCTTAGGACAGGGGGACGACGAGCAGTACTTC. Translation: CASSFLGQGDDEQYF.

V usage is TRBV4-1 and J usage is TRBJ1-5; tentatively, D is TRBD1 (6 bases). V was shortened by 3 bases and J by 9 bases, with 18 bases between the two germline ends. The CDR3 covers 15 residues. Germline values: CDR1 MGHRA, CDR2 YSYEKL. Here the CDR3 reads CASSQAGTRIRPQHF. The CDR3 coding sequence is TGCGCCAGCAGCCAGGCCGGGACACGGATTCGGCCCCAGCATTTT.

This rearrangement joins TRBV6-5 to TRBJ2-7; perhaps TRBD1 as D (6 bases). This CDR3 contains 12 residues. Germline V gene data show CDR1 as MNHEY and CDR2 as SVGAGI. V lost 9 bases and J 3 bases, leaving 12 bases between the germline ends. DNA for the CDR3: TGTGCCAGTAGGGACATACTCTACGAGCAGTACTTC. Amino acids: CASRDILYEQYF.

This clone was seen just once. This sequence joins TRBV7-2 and TRBJ1-5; 7 bases fit TRBD1. This CDR3 is 14 amino acids long. V lost 1 base, J lost 7 bases, and 4 bases stayed unmatched. Per germline, CDR1 SGHTA and CDR2 FQGNSA. The CDR3 loop reads CASSLEGAEQPQHF. The DNA for the CDR3 is TGTGCCAGCAGCTTAGAGGGGGCTGAGCAGCCCCAGCATTTT.

The chain's CDR3 is CASSVNRGAEAFF. Written as DNA, the CDR3 is TGTGCCAGTAGTGTGAACAGGGGGGCTGAAGCTTTCTTT. This chain joins TRBV19 and TRBJ1-1; 8 bases fit TRBD1. After removal of 5 bases from V and 6 bases from J, the junction contained 5 bases not matched to a gene. Germline loops: CDR1 LNHDA, CDR2 SQIVND (reference sequence). CDR3 size: 13 residues.

The chain employs TRBV7-2 and TRBJ2-3; a possible D gene is TRBD1 (6 bases). CDR1 and CDR2 from the germline V gene are SGHTA and FQGNSA. This CDR3 is 14 amino acids long. V lost 5 bases to trimming and J lost 1 base, with 10 bases between them. CDR3 DNA: TGTGCCAGCAGCCAAGGGGGAGGCACAGATACGCAGTATTTT. This sequence encodes CASSQGGGTDTQYF.

V usage is TRBV6-1 and J usage is TRBJ1-4; a possible D gene is TRBD1 (5 bases). CDR3 length: 14 amino acids. Germline V gene sequence: CDR1 MNHNS, CDR2 SASEGT. Trimming left V 11 bases short and J 10 bases short, with 23 bases between. The DNA for the CDR3 is TGTGCCTCCCTATGGGAGGGGACTGCGGGAAAACTGTTTTTT. Protein product: CASLWEGTAGKLFF.

V and J are TRBV5-6 and TRBJ1-3; no clear D gene. There are 14 residues in the CDR3. V gave up 1 base and J gave up 0 bases, with 5 bases separating them. CDR1 and CDR2 (germline): SGHDT, YYEEEE. CDR3 nucleotide sequence: TGTGCCAGCAGCTTGAGAGTCTCTGGAAACACCATATATTTT. Amino acid sequence: CASSLRVSGNTIYF.